The rows below give T cell receptor beta chains drawn from one sample of a study of regulatory dendritic cells for organ transplantation. Sequencing was performed with immunoSEQ multiplex PCR; in TCRdb, only in-frame clones are kept and a portion is missing. The sample contains some 5,700 clones, 60% to 65% of which appear only once. Sequences were obtained from memory CD8+ T cells from blood. The source of these receptors is a human donor in good health. Both conserved end residues are part of each CDR3. D genes are given only for firm matches. Some rows have no size entry. The others give once, few or many, or a class for an expanded clone.

v_call: TRBV7-8
clone_size: NA
j_call: TRBJ2-1
d_call: TRBD1
cdr3_aa: CASSPLQGVPYNEQFF
cdr3_nt: TGTGCCAGCAGCCCCCTACAGGGGGTGCCCTACAATGAGCAGTTCTTC

v_call: TRBV11-2
clone_size: NA
j_call: TRBJ1-2
d_call: TRBD1
cdr3_aa: CASSLLQGDYGYTF
cdr3_nt: TGTGCCAGCAGCTTGCTTCAGGGGGACTATGGCTACACCTTC

v_call: TRBV28
clone_size: NA
j_call: TRBJ1-6
d_call: NA
cdr3_aa: CASSPPRGPLHF
cdr3_nt: TGTGCCAGCAGTCCGCCCAGGGGCCCCCTCCACTTT

v_call: TRBV5-5
clone_size: NA
j_call: TRBJ1-1
d_call: NA
cdr3_aa: CASSPQRQDTNTEAFF
cdr3_nt: TGTGCCAGCAGCCCACAACGACAGGACACGAACACTGAAGCTTTCTTT

v_call: TRBV19
clone_size: NA
j_call: TRBJ2-2
d_call: NA
cdr3_aa: CASKGTGELFF
cdr3_nt: TGTGCCAGTAAGGGGACCGGGGAGCTGTTTTTT

v_call: TRBV13
clone_size: NA
j_call: TRBJ2-7
d_call: TRBD1
cdr3_aa: CASSFGTGLYEQYF
cdr3_nt: TGTGCCAGCAGCTTCGGGACAGGGTTATACGAGCAGTACTTC

v_call: TRBV6-5
clone_size: NA
j_call: TRBJ2-3
d_call: NA
cdr3_aa: CASSYSGQYTDTQYF
cdr3_nt: TGTGCCAGCAGTTACTCAGGACAGTACACAGATACGCAGTATTTT

v_call: TRBV5-6
clone_size: NA
j_call: TRBJ2-1
d_call: TRBD2
cdr3_aa: CASRLGGVNEQFF
cdr3_nt: TGTGCCAGCCGTCTGGGAGGGGTCAATGAGCAGTTCTTC

v_call: TRBV9
clone_size: once
j_call: TRBJ2-7
d_call: NA
cdr3_aa: CASSVVPNYEQYF
cdr3_nt: TGTGCCAGCAGCGTAGTCCCCAACTACGAGCAGTACTTC

v_call: TRBV13
clone_size: few
j_call: TRBJ1-1
d_call: TRBD1
cdr3_aa: CASSSPGSHDRGPEAFF
cdr3_nt: TGTGCCAGCAGCTCCCCAGGGAGCCACGACAGGGGGCCTGAAGCTTTCTTT

v_call: TRBV7-2
clone_size: NA
j_call: TRBJ1-2
d_call: NA
cdr3_aa: CASSFGGNYGYTF
cdr3_nt: TGTGCCAGCAGTTTCGGGGGGAACTATGGCTACACCTTC

v_call: TRBV7-2
clone_size: NA
j_call: TRBJ1-1
d_call: NA
cdr3_aa: CASSSNGQDMNTEAFF
cdr3_nt: TGTGCCAGCAGCTCCAACGGGCAGGACATGAACACTGAAGCTTTCTTT

v_call: TRBV9
clone_size: NA
j_call: TRBJ1-2
d_call: NA
cdr3_aa: CASSVDFDSNYGYTF
cdr3_nt: TGTGCCAGCAGCGTAGATTTTGACTCTAACTATGGCTACACCTTC